The clone carrying this T cell receptor beta chain has ten or more counts. Library construction for TCR beta used iRepertoire HTBI primers and Arm-PCR of CDR3 regions. Via MiXCR, TCRdb re-called the multiplex PCR reads, giving one row per CDR3 protein. The sample records fewer than 450,000 distinct CDR3 sequences, 23% being singletons. Described time point: persistent/refractory GD, antithyroid drugs over 5 years with positive TRAb. Scientists built the TCR library using RNA that was extracted from PBMCs. The patients included were those that came from an endocrinology department in Xi'an, China. The V end lost 2 bases, the J end lost 0 bases, and 10 bases lay between the germline ends. This CDR3 region has 16 residues. Germline-derived CDR1 and CDR2 are SGHAT and FQNNGV. The data were taken from a study of regulatory T cells in long-lasting Graves disease.

The chain carries TRBV11-2 and TRBJ1-4; unclear D gene. This TCR was sampled from a female donor with Graves disease. The sequencing used peripheral blood mononuclear cells (PBMCs), collected when the disease was refractory, from a patient treated with antithyroid drugs. The CDR3 loop is CASSLLVATTNEKLFF. Written as DNA, the CDR3 is TGTGCCAGCAGCTTATTGGTGGCAACAACTAATGAAAAACTGTTTTTT.